Listed below are T cell receptor beta chains from one sample, sequenced in a study of blood T cell repertoires in COVID-19. The protocol was immunoSEQ multiplex PCR, while the TCRdb copy is restricted to in-frame clones and leaves out a portion. Of tens of thousands of clones detected, about 90% appear once; the ten largest clones hold around 6%. Specimen: peripheral blood. Every receptor here comes from a man aged 70 or older with active COVID-19. CDR3s include the opening cysteine and the closing phenylalanine or tryptophan. D genes are given only for firm matches. The size field is filled for only some rows; it gives once, few, many or a size class.

clone_size	j_call	v_call	d_call	cdr3_aa	cdr3_nt
NA	TRBJ2-1	TRBV29-1	TRBD2	CSVDIRGAGGTNEQFF	TGCAGCGTTGATATTCGGGGAGCGGGGGGGACCAATGAGCAGTTCTTC
NA	TRBJ1-1	TRBV10-2	NA	CASSEFVGRASIEAFF	TGCGCCAGCAGTGAGTTCGTCGGCAGGGCCTCTATTGAAGCTTTCTTT
NA	TRBJ2-1	TRBV18	NA	CASSRVPNNEQFF	TGTGCCAGCTCACGAGTCCCCAACAATGAGCAGTTCTTC
NA	TRBJ2-7	TRBV6-5	NA	CASSRIGGYEQYF	TGTGCCAGCAGTCGTATAGGGGGTTACGAGCAGTACTTC
NA	TRBJ1-3	TRBV7-9	TRBD1	CASSRSGQGNTIYF	TGTGCCAGCAGCCGATCGGGACAGGGAAACACCATATATTTT
NA	TRBJ1-6	TRBV9	NA	CASSVNWYNSPLHF	TGTGCCAGCAGCGTGAACTGGTATAATTCACCCCTCCACTTT
NA	TRBJ2-4	TRBV5-5	TRBD1	CASSSGQLELAKNIQYF	TGTGCCAGCAGCTCGGGACAGTTGGAATTAGCCAAAAACATTCAGTACTTC
NA	TRBJ1-1	TRBV2	NA	CASSPLTQGTEAFF	TGTGCCAGCAGTCCTTTAACCCAGGGCACTGAAGCTTTCTTT
NA	TRBJ1-2	TRBV28	NA	CASSKTHYGYTF	TGTGCCAGCAGTAAGACACATTATGGCTACACCTTC
NA	TRBJ2-3	TRBV9	TRBD2	CASSAERDTQYF	TGTGCCAGCAGCGCAGAGCGGGACACGCAGTATTTT
NA	TRBJ2-1	TRBV5-1	TRBD2	CASSSAGGSYNEQFF	TGCGCCAGCAGCTCTGCGGGGGGTAGCTACAATGAGCAGTTCTTC
NA	TRBJ2-7	TRBV5-1	NA	CASSPSTDVYEQYF	TGCGCCAGCAGCCCTTCGACAGACGTCTACGAGCAGTACTTC
NA	TRBJ2-7	TRBV19	NA	CASSNTPGLVEYF	TGTGCCAGTAGTAACACCCCAGGGCTTGTGGAGTACTTC
NA	TRBJ1-2	TRBV4-1	TRBD1	CASSQAGTGTGYTF	TGCGCCAGCAGCCAAGCCGGGACAGGGACAGGCTACACCTTC
NA	TRBJ2-7	TRBV19	NA	CASSMGRGYEQYF	TGTGCCAGTAGTATGGGCAGGGGCTACGAGCAGTACTTC
NA	TRBJ1-3	TRBV5-1	NA	CASSSGARSSGNTIYF	TGCGCCAGCAGCAGCGGGGCCAGATCATCTGGAAACACCATATATTTT
once	TRBJ1-1	TRBV18	NA	CASSPAASLGTEAFF	TGTGCCAGCTCACCTGCCGCTAGCTTGGGGACTGAAGCTTTCTTT
NA	TRBJ2-7	TRBV5-4	NA	CASSPSGLLGDEQYF	TGTGCCAGCAGCCCTTCAGGGCTCCTAGGGGACGAGCAGTACTTC
NA	TRBJ2-7	TRBV27	NA	CASSADLALAYEQYF	TGTGCCAGCAGTGCCGACCTAGCGCTGGCCTACGAGCAGTACTTC
NA	TRBJ1-3	TRBV5-4	NA	CASNQGGAGNTIYF	TGTGCCAGCAACCAGGGAGGGGCTGGAAACACCATATATTTT
NA	TRBJ2-1	TRBV9	TRBD2	CASSPPGGGAENEQFF	TGTGCCAGCAGCCCTCCCGGCGGGGGGGCCGAAAATGAGCAGTTCTTC
NA	TRBJ2-2	TRBV19	NA	CASSIRSARSGTGELFF	TGTGCCAGTAGTATAAGGTCAGCTCGATCGGGTACCGGGGAGCTGTTTTTT
NA	TRBJ2-1	TRBV9	TRBD2	CASSARPISGGAIEQFF	TGTGCCAGCAGCGCTCGCCCCATTAGCGGGGGGGCTATTGAGCAGTTCTTC
NA	TRBJ1-3	TRBV6-4	NA	CASKEDHSGNTIYF	TGTGCCAGCAAGGAGGATCACTCTGGAAACACCATATATTTT
once	TRBJ2-3	TRBV5-6	TRBD2	CASSSGLSGGAADTQYF	TGTGCCAGCAGCTCAGGTTTGAGCGGGGGGGCAGCAGATACGCAGTATTTT
NA	TRBJ1-1	TRBV2	TRBD1	CASRETGDTEAFF	TGTGCCAGCAGGGAGACAGGGGACACTGAAGCTTTCTTT
NA	TRBJ2-2	TRBV5-1	NA	CASSLKPLLGGTGELFF	TGCGCCAGCAGCTTGAAGCCTCTTTTGGGGGGTACCGGGGAGCTGTTTTTT
NA	TRBJ1-2	TRBV5-1	NA	CASSLGTAGSYGYTF	TGCGCCAGCAGCTTGGGAACAGCCGGATCCTATGGCTACACCTTC
NA	TRBJ1-3	TRBV7-9	TRBD1	CASSSDRGRPGNTIYF	TGTGCCAGCAGTTCAGACAGGGGGAGGCCTGGAAACACCATATATTTT
NA	TRBJ2-5	TRBV5-1	NA	CASSLVGGRETQYF	TGCGCCAGCAGCTTGGTAGGGGGTCGAGAGACCCAGTACTTC
NA	TRBJ2-1	TRBV9	NA	CASSVGGRGGYNEQFF	TGTGCCAGCAGCGTAGGAGGTAGGGGTGGCTACAATGAGCAGTTCTTC
NA	TRBJ1-1	TRBV19	NA	CASNDRNTEAFF	TGTGCCAGTAATGATAGGAACACTGAAGCTTTCTTT
NA	TRBJ2-3	TRBV9	TRBD2	CASSVMGLASDTQYF	TGTGCCAGCAGCGTTATGGGACTAGCTTCAGATACGCAGTATTTT
NA	TRBJ1-2	TRBV5-1	TRBD1	CASSTNPGTGFNYGYTF	TGCGCCAGCAGCACAAACCCCGGGACAGGGTTCAACTATGGCTACACCTTC
NA	TRBJ1-2	TRBV2	TRBD1	CASSEARGLYGYTF	TGTGCCAGCAGTGAAGCAAGGGGGCTCTATGGCTACACCTTC
NA	TRBJ2-1	TRBV5-4	TRBD1	CASSPWTGGFNEQFF	TGTGCCAGCAGCCCCTGGACAGGGGGGTTTAATGAGCAGTTCTTC
NA	TRBJ2-3	TRBV7-9	NA	CASSSASEGTDTQYF	TGTGCCAGCAGCTCCGCCTCGGAGGGCACAGATACGCAGTATTTT
NA	TRBJ2-2	TRBV2	NA	CASSVSVSTGELFF	TGTGCCAGCAGCGTAAGCGTAAGCACCGGGGAGCTGTTTTTT
NA	TRBJ1-1	TRBV10-3	NA	CAIREPPEAEAFF	TGTGCCATCAGGGAACCCCCGGAGGCTGAAGCTTTCTTT
NA	TRBJ2-4	TRBV18	NA	CASSPPNRPFGNIQYF	TGTGCCAGCTCACCACCGAACCGGCCTTTCGGGAACATTCAGTACTTC
NA	TRBJ1-4	TRBV7-6	TRBD1	CASRGTGTGHEKLFF	TGTGCCAGCAGGGGAACCGGGACAGGACATGAAAAACTGTTTTTT
once	TRBJ2-7	TRBV7-9	NA	CASSTGQSYEQYF	TGTGCCAGCAGCACAGGACAGTCCTACGAGCAGTACTTC
NA	TRBJ2-1	TRBV4-1	TRBD1	CASRAPGQGANEQFF	TGCGCCAGCAGGGCTCCGGGACAGGGGGCAAATGAGCAGTTCTTC
NA	TRBJ1-2	TRBV27	TRBD1	CASRQGARHAFGYTF	TGTGCCAGCAGACAGGGGGCGCGTCATGCTTTTGGCTACACCTTC
NA	TRBJ2-5	TRBV3-1/TRBV3-2	NA	CASSRQGAGRTQYF	TGTGCCAGCAGTCGGCAGGGCGCCGGTCGGACCCAGTACTTC
NA	TRBJ1-2	TRBV4-1	TRBD1	CASSQWTGPNYGYTF	TGCGCCAGCAGCCAGTGGACAGGGCCAAACTATGGCTACACCTTC
NA	TRBJ1-2	TRBV5-4	NA	CASSSAGLGGYTF	TGTGCCAGCAGCAGCGCAGGGTTGGGGGGCTACACCTTC
NA	TRBJ1-1	TRBV19	TRBD1	CASSTTGANTEAFF	TGTGCCAGTAGCACGACAGGGGCGAACACTGAAGCTTTCTTT
NA	TRBJ2-7	TRBV5-4	TRBD1	CASSPGQGAPYEQYF	TGTGCCAGCAGCCCGGGACAGGGAGCACCCTACGAGCAGTACTTC
NA	TRBJ2-1	TRBV6-2/TRBV6-3	NA	CASSYLSSQGWEQFF	TGTGCCAGCAGTTACTTGTCTAGCCAGGGGTGGGAGCAGTTCTTC
NA	TRBJ1-3	TRBV2	TRBD1	CASSGTGGSGNTIYF	TGTGCCAGTTCCGGGACAGGGGGCTCTGGAAACACCATATATTTT